This TCR beta chain was sequenced during a study of T cell responses to AZD1222 COVID-19 vaccine (dated by TCRdb to 2020 to 2022). Describing the broader study: A total of 233 trial participants underwent TCR sequencing, of whom 200 to 220 had received two doses of AZD1222 and about 25 had received two doses of the MenACWY control vaccine. Trial participants were enrolled by age into 18-55, 56-69 and 70-plus year subgroups, with roughly 150, 30 and 60 TCR-sequenced participants respectively.

Points the paper makes about the study in general: Because no samples from the day 14 peak response were available, repertoires could be characterized only after the peak T cell response. In the small 56-69-year group, the increase in depth fell short of significance, most likely because of low power. Participants were mostly white British, with more females than males. The authors suggested clonal diversity may have been underestimated. After two AZD1222 doses, both the breadth and the depth of spike-specific TCRs were significantly higher than at day 0 and than in MenACWY recipients. Vaccine-associated CD4 TCRs spanned the whole spike protein, with dominant responses in regions 160-218 and 743-854. Conclusions about previously exposed vaccinees were limited because only six AZD1222 recipients were SARS-CoV-2 seropositive at baseline. Reportedly, close to half of the unique spike-specific TCRs recognized epitopes lying outside the regions that are mutated in the B.1.351 and B.1.1.7 variants.

V is pared back by 0 bases and J by 4 bases, with 10 bases lying between the germline termini. The CDR3 has 14 amino acids, counting the end cysteine and phenylalanine. Solely the CDR3 DNA is kept, with 42 bases framed from the first base. For CDR1 and CDR2, the germline V gene lists SGHDT and YYEEEE. In regard to this clone: It lacks a known antigen. No base quality information exists; no much larger clone differs at one position. Other DNA sequences of this sample code for an identical CDR3.

The time point label, as the study defines it: about 28 days (+/-7) after the second vaccine dose. Because spike-specific TCR depth and breadth did not differ between the two schedules, AZD1222 recipients who got a second dose at roughly 4 weeks were pooled with those who got a second dose at roughly 12 weeks. Vaccinee samples were obtained from the UK trials COV001 and COV002, which included a single-blind randomized controlled phase 2/3 trial of AZD1222 (ChAdOx1 nCoV-19) in healthy adults. Trial participant PBMC samples were collected at day 0 and day 28 after the second dose for TCRbeta chain sequencing. The CDR3 regions of human TCRbeta chains were analyzed by immunosequencing. For the original study's pipeline: Repertoire TCRs were matched against a reference library of SARS-CoV-2-specific TCRs generated with the MIRA antigen-specificity platform. Breadth was defined as the fraction of unique TCRs that were SARS-CoV-2-associated. Depth was defined as the fraction of total T cells that were SARS-CoV-2-associated. Each spike-specific TCR was assigned to its reactive spike region and to a CD4 or CD8 class using the MIRA data. Log10-transformed breadth and depth values were compared by one-way ANOVA with Sidak's multiple comparisons tests. Drawn from immuneACCESS, this table holds only the in-frame rearrangements with V and J called that TCRdb kept. Clones are partly lost; checked studies trace under half to an unresolved V gene and leave the rest unexplained. V and J calls and clone size come straight from that table; D and trimming were deduced from the DNA. The sample records about 100,000 clones, roughly nine tenths of which are singletons. Of the sample, about 2.4% falls within the top ten clones.

Recombination connected TRBV5-6 to TRBJ1-1; the D segment cannot be called with confidence. The TCR sequence derives from an adult who received the AZD1222 COVID-19 vaccine. The specimen comprised peripheral blood, sampled 28 days after the second AZD1222 dose. Read as DNA, the sequence is TGTGCCAGCAGCTTGGTTCCCGTTGGCACTGAAGCTTTCTTT. It translates to CASSLVPVGTEAFF.